These T cell receptor beta chains were read from a single sample in a study of blood T cells in healthy people across ages. Via MiXCR, TCRdb re-called the 5' RACE reads, giving one row per CDR3 protein. Of some 930,000 distinct CDR3 sequences in the sample, about 28% were seen once. Another study also made use of these data, one on T cells of mothers and their children.

The source material was blood. The receptors derive from a woman aged 40 to 50 in good health. Both conserved end residues are trimmed from each CDR3. Only some rows state a clone size, as once, few, many or a class for expanded clones.

clone_size: few
cdr3_length: 13
v_call: TRBV6-5
cdr3_aa: ASSSGQGYTGELF

clone_size: -
cdr3_length: 11
v_call: TRBV5-1
cdr3_aa: ASHGGGNNEQF

clone_size: -
cdr3_length: 10
v_call: TRBV20-1
cdr3_aa: SARDRVSEQY

clone_size: -
cdr3_length: 14
v_call: TRBV5-1
cdr3_aa: ASSLVEGRVTGELF

clone_size: -
cdr3_length: 13
v_call: TRBV27
cdr3_aa: ASRQRQTTNYGYT

clone_size: -
cdr3_length: 13
v_call: TRBV6-1
cdr3_aa: ASSKVTGPNTEAF

clone_size: many
cdr3_length: 15
v_call: TRBV6-2/TRBV6-3
cdr3_aa: ASTKSYGDSGANVLT

clone_size: few
cdr3_length: 12
v_call: TRBV2
cdr3_aa: ASTTMGIQETQY

clone_size: few
cdr3_length: 12
v_call: TRBV5-1
cdr3_aa: ASSPDKASDTQY

clone_size: many
cdr3_length: 11
v_call: TRBV29-1
cdr3_aa: SVAGLAGGQQF

clone_size: -
cdr3_length: 11
v_call: TRBV30
cdr3_aa: AWSGGVNSPLH

clone_size: -
cdr3_length: 12
v_call: TRBV5-1
cdr3_aa: ASTDEGVRNEQF

clone_size: -
cdr3_length: 12
v_call: TRBV6-1
cdr3_aa: ACTVPGLYSEQF

clone_size: few
cdr3_length: 12
v_call: TRBV4-3
cdr3_aa: ASSQDQGLSPLH

clone_size: -
cdr3_length: 11
v_call: TRBV20-1
cdr3_aa: SAREAPSQPQH

clone_size: few
cdr3_length: 10
v_call: TRBV29-1
cdr3_aa: SVTGNYNEQF

clone_size: -
cdr3_length: 13
v_call: TRBV11-2
cdr3_aa: ASSRLAGLTDTQY

clone_size: -
cdr3_length: 12
v_call: TRBV27
cdr3_aa: ASSLSRVTGELF

clone_size: -
cdr3_length: 14
v_call: TRBV7-2
cdr3_aa: ASSLAISGDDNEQF

clone_size: -
cdr3_length: 14
v_call: TRBV20-1
cdr3_aa: SARRPERTPNQPQH

clone_size: -
cdr3_length: 13
v_call: TRBV7-9
cdr3_aa: ASSSPIDSGNEQF

clone_size: -
cdr3_length: 13
v_call: TRBV15
cdr3_aa: AASRDRSSYNEQF

clone_size: many
cdr3_length: 11
v_call: TRBV7-8
cdr3_aa: ASSSPPNPRAF

clone_size: few
cdr3_length: 12
v_call: TRBV4-2
cdr3_aa: ASSQEGVREPQH

clone_size: -
cdr3_length: 12
v_call: TRBV5-1
cdr3_aa: ASGRDRNTGELF

clone_size: -
cdr3_length: 13
v_call: TRBV4-2
cdr3_aa: ASSQERTSGYGYT

clone_size: few
cdr3_length: 13
v_call: TRBV7-2
cdr3_aa: ASSLGRPNTGELF

clone_size: few
cdr3_length: 13
v_call: TRBV5-1
cdr3_aa: ASSFRDTGTDTQY

clone_size: -
cdr3_length: 11
v_call: TRBV15
cdr3_aa: ATSRVTEEEAF

clone_size: many
cdr3_length: 9
v_call: TRBV5-1
cdr3_aa: ASWGGYEQF

clone_size: -
cdr3_length: 13
v_call: TRBV4-1
cdr3_aa: ASSPRQGPFYEQY

clone_size: many
cdr3_length: 12
v_call: TRBV20-1
cdr3_aa: SASNRQGLNEQF

clone_size: few
cdr3_length: 14
v_call: TRBV4-3
cdr3_aa: ASSQDGTGAYYGYT

clone_size: many
cdr3_length: 15
v_call: TRBV4-2
cdr3_aa: ASSQDSAAGGPGGYT

clone_size: many
cdr3_length: 8
v_call: TRBV5-6
cdr3_aa: ASSGLEQY

clone_size: few
cdr3_length: 13
v_call: TRBV24-1
cdr3_aa: ATSADGDSNQPQH

clone_size: many
cdr3_length: 13
v_call: TRBV27
cdr3_aa: ASSPAAGRNEKLF